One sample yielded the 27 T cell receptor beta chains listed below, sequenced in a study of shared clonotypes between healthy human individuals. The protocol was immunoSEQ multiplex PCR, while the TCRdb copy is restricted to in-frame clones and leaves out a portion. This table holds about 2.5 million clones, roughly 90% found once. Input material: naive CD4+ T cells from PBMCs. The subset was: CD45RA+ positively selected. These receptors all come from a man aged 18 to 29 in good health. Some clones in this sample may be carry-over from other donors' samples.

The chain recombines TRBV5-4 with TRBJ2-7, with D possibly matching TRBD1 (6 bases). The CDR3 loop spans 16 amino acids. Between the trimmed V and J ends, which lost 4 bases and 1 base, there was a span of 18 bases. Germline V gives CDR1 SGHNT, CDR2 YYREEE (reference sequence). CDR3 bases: TGTGCCAGCAGCCCCGCGCTTGGTGGACAGTCCTACGAGCAGTACTTC. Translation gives CASSPALGGQSYEQYF.

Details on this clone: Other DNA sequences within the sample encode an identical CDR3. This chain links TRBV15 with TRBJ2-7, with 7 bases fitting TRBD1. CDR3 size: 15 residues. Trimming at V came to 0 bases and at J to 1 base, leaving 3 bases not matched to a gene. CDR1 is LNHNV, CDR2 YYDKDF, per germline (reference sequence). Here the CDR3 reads CATSRDRQGSYEQYF. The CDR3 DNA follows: TGTGCCACCAGCAGAGATAGACAGGGTTCCTACGAGCAGTACTTC. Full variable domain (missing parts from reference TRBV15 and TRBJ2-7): DAMVIQNPRYQVTQFGKPVTLSCSQTLNHNVMYWYQQKSSQAPKLLFHYYDKDFNNEADTPDNFQSRRPNTSFCFLDIRSPGLGDTAMYLCATSRDRQGSYEQYFGPGTRLTVT.

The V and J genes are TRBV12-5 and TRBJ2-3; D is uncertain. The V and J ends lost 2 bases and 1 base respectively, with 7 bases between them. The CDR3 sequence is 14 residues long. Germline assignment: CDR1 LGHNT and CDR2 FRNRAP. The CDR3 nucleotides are TGTGCTAGTGGTTTGTCTGGCGGCACAGATACGCAGTATTTT. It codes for CASGLSGGTDTQYF.

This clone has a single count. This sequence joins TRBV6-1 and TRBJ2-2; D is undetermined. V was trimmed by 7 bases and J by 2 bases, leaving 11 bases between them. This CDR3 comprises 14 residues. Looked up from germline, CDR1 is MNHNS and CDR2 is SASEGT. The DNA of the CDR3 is TGTGCCAGCATAGGGCTCTCTAACACCGGGGAGCTGTTTTTT. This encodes CASIGLSNTGELFF.

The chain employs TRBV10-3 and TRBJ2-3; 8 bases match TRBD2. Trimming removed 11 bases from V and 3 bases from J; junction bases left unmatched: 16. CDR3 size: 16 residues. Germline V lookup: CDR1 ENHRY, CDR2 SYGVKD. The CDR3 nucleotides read TGTGCCGTCGCGGCTCCGGCGGGAGGAATAACAGATACGCAGTATTTT. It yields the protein CAVAAPAGGITDTQYF.

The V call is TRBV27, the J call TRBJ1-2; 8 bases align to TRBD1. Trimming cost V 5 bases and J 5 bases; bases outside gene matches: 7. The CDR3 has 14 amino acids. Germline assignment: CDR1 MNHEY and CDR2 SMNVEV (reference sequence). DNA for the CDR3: TGTGCCAGCAGTCAGAAAACAGGGGGGTATGGCTACACCTTC. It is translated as CASSQKTGGYGYTF.

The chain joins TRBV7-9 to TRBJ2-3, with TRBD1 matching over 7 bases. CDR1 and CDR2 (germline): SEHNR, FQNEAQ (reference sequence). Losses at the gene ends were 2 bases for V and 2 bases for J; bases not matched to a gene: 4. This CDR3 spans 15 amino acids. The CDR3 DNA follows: TGTGCCAGCAGCTTATCGGGACAGCTCACAGATACGCAGTATTTT. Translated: CASSLSGQLTDTQYF. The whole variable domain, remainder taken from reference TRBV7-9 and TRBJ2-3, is DTGVSQNPRHKITKRGQNVTFRCDPISEHNRLYWYRQTLGQGPEFLTYFQNEAQLEKSRLLSDRFSAERPKGSFSTLEIQRTEQGDSAMYLCASSLSGQLTDTQYFGPGTRLTVL.

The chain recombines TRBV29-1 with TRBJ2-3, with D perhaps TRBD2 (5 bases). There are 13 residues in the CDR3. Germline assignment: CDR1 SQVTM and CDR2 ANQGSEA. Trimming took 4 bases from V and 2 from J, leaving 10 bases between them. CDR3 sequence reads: CSVARDDTDTQYF. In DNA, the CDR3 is TGCAGCGTTGCCCGGGATGACACAGATACGCAGTATTTT.

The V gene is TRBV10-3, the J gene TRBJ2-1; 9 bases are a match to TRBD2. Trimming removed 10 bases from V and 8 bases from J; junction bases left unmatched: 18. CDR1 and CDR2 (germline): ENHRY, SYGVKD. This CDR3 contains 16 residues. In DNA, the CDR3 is TGTGCCACCTCAACGTCCGGTAGCGGGAGTAGGTATGAGCAGTTCTTC. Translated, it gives CATSTSGSGSRYEQFF.

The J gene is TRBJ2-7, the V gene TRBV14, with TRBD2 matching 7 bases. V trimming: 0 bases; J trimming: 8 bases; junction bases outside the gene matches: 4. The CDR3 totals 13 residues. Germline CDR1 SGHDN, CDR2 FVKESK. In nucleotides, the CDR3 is TGTGCCAGCAGCCAAGATCGGGGGGTGAAGCAGTACTTC. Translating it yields CASSQDRGVKQYF.

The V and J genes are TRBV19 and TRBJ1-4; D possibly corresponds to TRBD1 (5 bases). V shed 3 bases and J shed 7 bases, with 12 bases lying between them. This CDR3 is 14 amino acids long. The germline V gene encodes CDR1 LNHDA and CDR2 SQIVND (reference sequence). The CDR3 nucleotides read TGTGCCAGTAGTATGGGGACGGTCGCTGAAAAACTGTTTTTT. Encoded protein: CASSMGTVAEKLFF.

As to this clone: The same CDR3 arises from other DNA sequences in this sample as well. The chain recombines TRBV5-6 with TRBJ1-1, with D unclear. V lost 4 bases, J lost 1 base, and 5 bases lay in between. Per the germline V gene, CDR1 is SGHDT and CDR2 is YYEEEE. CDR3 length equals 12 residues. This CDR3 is CASSLQNTEAFF. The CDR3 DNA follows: TGTGCCAGCAGCCTTCAGAACACTGAAGCTTTCTTT.

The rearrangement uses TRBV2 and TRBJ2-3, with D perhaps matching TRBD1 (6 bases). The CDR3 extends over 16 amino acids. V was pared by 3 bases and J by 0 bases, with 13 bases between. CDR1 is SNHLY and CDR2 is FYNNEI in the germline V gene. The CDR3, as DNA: TGTGCCAGCAGTGATCACAGGGCCAGGAGCACAGATACGCAGTATTTT. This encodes CASSDHRARSTDTQYF.

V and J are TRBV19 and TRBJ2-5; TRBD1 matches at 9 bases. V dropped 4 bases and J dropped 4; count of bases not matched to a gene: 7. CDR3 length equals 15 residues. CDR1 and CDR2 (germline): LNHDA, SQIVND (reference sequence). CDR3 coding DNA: TGTGCCAGTAGTAAGGGGACGACAGGGGGAGAGACCCAGTACTTC. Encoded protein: CASSKGTTGGETQYF. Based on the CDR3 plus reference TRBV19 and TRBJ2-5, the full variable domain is DGGITQSPKYLFRKEGQNVTLSCEQNLNHDAMYWYRQDPGQGLRLIYYSQIVNDFQKGDIAEGYSVSREKKESFPLTVTSAQKNPTAFYLCASSKGTTGGETQYFGPGTRLLVL.

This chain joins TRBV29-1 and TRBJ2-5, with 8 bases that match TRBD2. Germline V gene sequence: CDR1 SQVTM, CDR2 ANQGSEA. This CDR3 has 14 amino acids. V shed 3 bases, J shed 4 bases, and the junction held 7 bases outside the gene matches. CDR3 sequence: CSVDHNAGGETQYF. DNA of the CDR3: TGCAGCGTTGACCACAACGCGGGGGGAGAGACCCAGTACTTC.

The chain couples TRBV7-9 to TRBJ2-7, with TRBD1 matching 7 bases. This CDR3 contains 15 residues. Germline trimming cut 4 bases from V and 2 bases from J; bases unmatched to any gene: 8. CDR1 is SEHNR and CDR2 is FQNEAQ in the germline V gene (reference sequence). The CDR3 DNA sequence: TGTGCCAGCAGCTCAGGGGACAGTCCGACCTACGAGCAGTACTTC. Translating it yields CASSSGDSPTYEQYF.

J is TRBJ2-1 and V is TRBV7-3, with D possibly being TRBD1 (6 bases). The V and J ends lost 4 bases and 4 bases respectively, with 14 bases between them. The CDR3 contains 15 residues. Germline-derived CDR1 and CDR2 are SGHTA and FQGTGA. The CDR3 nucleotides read TGTGCCAGCAGCTCGTTAGGGGGAATTTACAATGAGCAGTTCTTC. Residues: CASSSLGGIYNEQFF.

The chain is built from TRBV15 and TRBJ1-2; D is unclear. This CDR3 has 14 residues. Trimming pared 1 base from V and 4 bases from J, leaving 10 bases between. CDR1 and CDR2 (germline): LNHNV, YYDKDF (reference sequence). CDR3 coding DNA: TGTGCCACCAGCAGAGCCGGAGCCCCCTATGGCTACACCTTC. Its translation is CATSRAGAPYGYTF.

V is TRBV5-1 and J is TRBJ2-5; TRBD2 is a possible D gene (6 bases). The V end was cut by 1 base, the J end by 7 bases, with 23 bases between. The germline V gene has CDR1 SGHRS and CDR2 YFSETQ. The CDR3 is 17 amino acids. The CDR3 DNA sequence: TGCGCCAGCAGCTTGTGGACAACCGGGACTCCCCGGGCGACCCAGTACTTC. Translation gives CASSLWTTGTPRATQYF. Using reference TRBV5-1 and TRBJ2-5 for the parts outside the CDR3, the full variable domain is KAGVTQTPRYLIKTRGQQVTLSCSPISGHRSVSWYQQTPGQGLQFLFEYFSETQRNKGNFPGRFSGRQFSNSRSEMNVSTLELGDSALYLCASSLWTTGTPRATQYFGPGTRLLVL.

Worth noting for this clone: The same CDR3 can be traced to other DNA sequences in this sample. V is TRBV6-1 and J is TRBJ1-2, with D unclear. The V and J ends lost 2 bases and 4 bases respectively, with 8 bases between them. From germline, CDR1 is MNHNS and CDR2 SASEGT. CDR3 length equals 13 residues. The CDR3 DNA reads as TGTGCCAGCAGTGAACGGTCCATCTATGGCTACACCTTC. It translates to CASSERSIYGYTF.

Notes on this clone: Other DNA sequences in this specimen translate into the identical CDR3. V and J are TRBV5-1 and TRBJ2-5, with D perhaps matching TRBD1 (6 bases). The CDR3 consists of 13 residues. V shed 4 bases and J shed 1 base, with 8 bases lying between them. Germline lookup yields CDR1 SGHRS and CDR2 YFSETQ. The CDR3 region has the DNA TGCGCCAGCAGCGGGGGCAGCCAAGAGACCCAGTACTTC. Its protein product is CASSGGSQETQYF.

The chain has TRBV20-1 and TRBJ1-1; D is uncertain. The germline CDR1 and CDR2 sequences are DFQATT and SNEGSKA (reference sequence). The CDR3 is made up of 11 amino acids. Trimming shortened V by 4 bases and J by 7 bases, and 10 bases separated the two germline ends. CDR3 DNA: TGCAGTGCTAATTCCCCGCTTGAAGCTTTCTTT. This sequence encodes CSANSPLEAFF.

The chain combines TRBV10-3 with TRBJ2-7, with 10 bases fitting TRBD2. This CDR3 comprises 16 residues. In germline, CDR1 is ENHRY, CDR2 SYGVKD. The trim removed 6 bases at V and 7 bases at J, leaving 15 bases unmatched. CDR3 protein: CAISFSGRPPEMEQYF. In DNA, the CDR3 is TGTGCCATCAGCTTTAGCGGGAGGCCCCCCGAGATGGAGCAGTACTTC.

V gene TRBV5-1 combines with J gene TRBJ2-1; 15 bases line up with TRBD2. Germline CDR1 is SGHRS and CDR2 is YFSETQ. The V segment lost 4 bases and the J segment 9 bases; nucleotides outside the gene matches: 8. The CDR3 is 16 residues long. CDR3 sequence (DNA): TGCGCCAGCAGCATCGGGACTAGCGGGAGGTCAGGTGAGCAGTTCTTC. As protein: CASSIGTSGRSGEQFF.

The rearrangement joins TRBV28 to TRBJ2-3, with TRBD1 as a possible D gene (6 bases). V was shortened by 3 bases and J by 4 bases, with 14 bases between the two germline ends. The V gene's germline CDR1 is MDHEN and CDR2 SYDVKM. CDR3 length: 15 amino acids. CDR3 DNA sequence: TGTGCCAGCAGTTTGGCTGGGGGCTATTCAGATACGCAGTATTTT. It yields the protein CASSLAGGYSDTQYF.

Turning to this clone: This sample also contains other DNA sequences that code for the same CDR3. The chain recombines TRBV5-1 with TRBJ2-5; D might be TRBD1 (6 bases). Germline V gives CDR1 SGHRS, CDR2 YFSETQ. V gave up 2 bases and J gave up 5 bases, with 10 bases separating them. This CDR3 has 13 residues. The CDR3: CASSLQGRETQYF. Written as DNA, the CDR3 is TGCGCCAGCAGCTTACAGGGAAGGGAGACCCAGTACTTC.

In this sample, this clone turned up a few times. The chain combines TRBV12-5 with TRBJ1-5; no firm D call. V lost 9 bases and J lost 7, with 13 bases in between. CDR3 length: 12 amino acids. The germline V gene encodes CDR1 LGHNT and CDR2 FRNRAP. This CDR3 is CASSSGSQPQHF. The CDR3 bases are TGTGCTAGCTCGTCCGGGAGCCAGCCCCAGCATTTT. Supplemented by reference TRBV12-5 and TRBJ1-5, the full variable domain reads DARVTQTPRHKVTEMGQEVTMRCQPILGHNTVFWYRQTMMQGLELLAYFRNRAPLDDSGMPKDRFSAEMPDATLATLKIQPSEPRDSAVYFCASSSGSQPQHFGDGTRLSIL.